One and the same sample provided the 12 T cell receptor beta chains below, sequenced in a study of T cell clusters in autoimmune cytopenias. Each sample's input was roughly 270 ng genomic DNA, 38,000 or so genome equivalents. TRB rearrangements were amplified by touch-down multiplex PCR with mixed TRB-A/B primers. TCRdb reprocessed the multiplex PCR reads and reports one entry per CDR3 protein, with no DNA. The sample table sets out approximately 5,600 distinct CDR3 sequences. The sample taken for sequencing was peripheral blood. These receptor sequences come from a human donor with an autoimmune cytopenia or autoimmune hepatitis (not recorded which).

This chain uses TRBV5-6 with TRBJ2-5; TCRdb returns TRBD1, unconfirmable since there is no DNA. CDR3 size: 14 residues. Germline V gives CDR1 SGHDT, CDR2 YYEEEE. The CDR3: CASSFYDRGETQYF. The full variable domain, with the rest looked up from reference TRBV5-6 and TRBJ2-5, is DAGVTQSPTHLIKTRGQQVTLRCSPKSGHDTVSWYQQALGQGPQFIFQYYEEEERQRGNFPDRFSGHQFPNYSSELNVNALLLGDSALYLCASSFYDRGETQYFGPGTRLLVL.

According to its frequency, this clonotype is medium-sized. This sequence joins TRBV11-3 and TRBJ2-7; TCRdb names TRBD1, which stays unverified in the absence of DNA. Germline V gives CDR1 SGHNT, CDR2 YENEEA. There are 16 residues in the CDR3. The CDR3 sequence is CASSWSGTGKSYEQYF.

V is TRBV6-1 and J is TRBJ1-5. The CDR3 loop spans 15 amino acids. In germline, CDR1 is MNHNS, CDR2 SASEGT. The CDR3 protein is CASSEQSPGHQPQHF.

The chain employs TRBV20-1 and TRBJ1-1; the D call from TCRdb, TRBD1, cannot be confirmed without DNA. The germline gives CDR1 DFQATT, CDR2 SNEGSKA (reference sequence). This CDR3 has 13 residues. The CDR3 protein is CSARPGTGEVAFF.

In terms of frequency, this clonotype is medium-sized (0.01 to 0.1%). This chain uses TRBV12-3 or TRBV12-4 with TRBJ1-1; TCRdb's D call, TRBD1, is unchecked because there is no DNA. The CDR3 is 14 amino acids. The CDR3 sequence: CASTPNGRNTEAFF.

CDR3 in amino acids: CASSFEANTQYF. V and J are TRBV7-6 and TRBJ2-3. The CDR3 length is 12 residues. From germline, CDR1 is SGHVS and CDR2 FNYEAQ.

Measured by frequency, this clonotype is medium-sized. The chain uses TRBV6-2 or TRBV6-3 and TRBJ2-1; without DNA, the TCRdb call of TRBD1 cannot be checked. The CDR3 sequence is 18 residues long. In germline, CDR1 is MNHEY, CDR2 SVGEGT. The CDR3 is CASSSSRTGGPSYNEQFF.

The chain is built from TRBV30 and TRBJ1-4; the D call from TCRdb, TRBD1, cannot be confirmed without DNA. This CDR3 is built from 15 residues. Looked up from germline, CDR1 is GTSNPN and CDR2 is SVGIG (reference sequence). The CDR3 protein is CAWSVLGRGDEKLFF.

This clonotype registers medium-sized by frequency. The J gene is TRBJ1-6, the V gene TRBV5-6; TCRdb returns TRBD1, unconfirmable since there is no DNA. In germline, CDR1 is SGHDT, CDR2 YYEEEE. This CDR3 has 15 amino acids. CDR3 sequence: CASSPPAGNNSPLHF.

The J gene is TRBJ2-3, the V gene TRBV7-2; the D call from TCRdb, TRBD2, cannot be confirmed without DNA. The CDR3 is 15 residues long. Germline lookup yields CDR1 SGHTA and CDR2 FQGNSA. This chain's CDR3 is CASSLLAGPADTQYF.

By frequency, this clonotype is medium-sized (0.01 to 0.1%). J is TRBJ2-1 and V is TRBV6-5; lacking DNA, the TRBD1 call made by TCRdb goes unchecked. The CDR3 sequence is 17 residues long. In germline, CDR1 is MNHEY, CDR2 SVGAGI. Here the CDR3 reads CASSRLTGGASYNEQFF.

Measured by frequency, this clonotype is medium-sized. This rearrangement joins TRBV6-2 or TRBV6-3 to TRBJ1-5; checking the TCRdb D call of TRBD1 is not possible without DNA. This CDR3 contains 16 residues. The V gene's germline CDR1 is MNHEY and CDR2 SVGEGT. CDR3: CASSYGGTDGNQPQHF.